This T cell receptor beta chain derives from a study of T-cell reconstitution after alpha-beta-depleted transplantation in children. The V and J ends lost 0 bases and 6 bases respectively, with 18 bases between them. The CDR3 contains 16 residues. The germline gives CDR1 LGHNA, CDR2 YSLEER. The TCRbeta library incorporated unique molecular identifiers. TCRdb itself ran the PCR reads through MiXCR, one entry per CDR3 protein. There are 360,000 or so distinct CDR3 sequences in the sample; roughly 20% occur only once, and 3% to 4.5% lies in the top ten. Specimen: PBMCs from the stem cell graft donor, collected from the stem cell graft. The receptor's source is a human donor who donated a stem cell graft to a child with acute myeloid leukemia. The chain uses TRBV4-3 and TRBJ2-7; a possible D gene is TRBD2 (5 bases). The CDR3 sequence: CASSQDIGLMSGEQYF. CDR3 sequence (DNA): TGCGCCAGCAGCCAAGATATTGGCCTGATGAGCGGCGAGCAGTACTTC.